Shown below are 22 T cell receptor beta chains from a single sample sequenced in a study of CD8+ T cells in alopecia areata. Extraction and reverse transcription of RNA yielded cDNA as the sequencing template. Sequenced by immunoSEQ multiplex PCR; TCRdb stores in-frame clones only, minus some. Altogether about 210,000 clones are present, less than 65% being singletons, with the ten largest covering 4% to 4.5%. Treatment: oral pan-JAK inhibitor, 5-10 mg twice daily. The sequences come from CD4+ T cells sorted from blood, collected at week 4, from a patient treated with tofacitinib. Source of these receptors: a human donor with alopecia areata.

The chain links TRBV5-4 to TRBJ1-5; maybe TRBD1 (5 bases). V lost 2 bases and J lost 1, with 13 bases in between. Germline CDR1 and CDR2: SGHNT and YYREEE (reference sequence). CDR3 length equals 16 residues. In nucleotides, the CDR3 is TGTGCCAGCAGCTTATCCGGGGCCCAAAGCAATCAGCCCCAGCATTTT. This codes for CASSLSGAQSNQPQHF.

The chain couples TRBV2 to TRBJ1-5, with 11 bases that match TRBD1. V trimming: 2 bases; J trimming: 4 bases; junction bases outside the gene matches: 7. The CDR3 consists of 17 residues. Germline V gives CDR1 SNHLY, CDR2 FYNNEI. The CDR3 loop reads CASSERRTGGRNQPQHF. The DNA for the CDR3 is TGTGCCAGCAGTGAAAGGAGGACAGGGGGCCGAAATCAGCCCCAGCATTTT.

The V and J genes are TRBV30 and TRBJ1-2, with 7 bases identical to TRBD1. The V gene end was trimmed by 1 base and the J gene end by 4 bases; junction bases not matched to a gene: 3. Per the germline V gene, CDR1 is GTSNPN and CDR2 is SVGIG (reference sequence). The length of the CDR3 is 13 residues. This CDR3 is CAWSEGGAYGYTF. The DNA for the CDR3 is TGTGCCTGGAGTGAAGGGGGCGCCTATGGCTACACCTTC.

The sample holds one count of this clone. The rearrangement links TRBV29-1 to TRBJ2-2; D is unclear. V lost 2 bases, J lost 1 base, and 2 bases lay in between. The CDR3 runs 12 residues. The V gene's germline CDR1 is SQVTM and CDR2 ANQGSEA. CDR3 coding DNA: TGCAGCGTTGAAAGGAACACCGGGGAGCTGTTTTTT. Its translation: CSVERNTGELFF.

This clone showed up just once. In DNA form, the CDR3 reads TGTGCCAGCAGCCAAGACCGGCACGCGGTAGACATTCAGTACTTC. Translated: CASSQDRHAVDIQYF. The genes are TRBV4-2 and TRBJ2-4; no firm D call. Trimming removed 0 bases from V and 8 bases from J, with 14 bases in between. The CDR3 is made up of 15 amino acids. The germline V gene encodes CDR1 LGHNA and CDR2 YNFKEQ.

This chain links TRBV9 with TRBJ2-7; no clear D gene. The V gene lost 0 bases and the J gene lost 2 bases, with 9 bases spanning the gap. Per germline, CDR1 SGDLS and CDR2 YYNGEE. The CDR3 consists of 14 residues. The chain's CDR3 is CASSVDQDTYEQYF. The CDR3 region has the DNA TGTGCCAGCAGCGTAGATCAGGATACCTACGAGCAGTACTTC.

This sequence joins TRBV10-2 and TRBJ2-3; the D is unclear. The CDR3 loop spans 12 amino acids. Between the trimmed V and J ends, which lost 6 bases and 6 bases, there was a span of 10 bases. Germline CDR1 reads WSHSY; CDR2 reads SAAADI. The DNA for the CDR3 is TGCGCCAGCAGAACGGACGGGGATACGCAGTATTTT. Residues: CASRTDGDTQYF.

This clone was observed a handful of times. Other DNA sequences of this sample code for an identical CDR3. The chain uses TRBV4-1 and TRBJ2-3; TRBD1 might be the D (6 bases). Between the trimmed V and J ends, which lost 4 bases and 0 bases, there was a span of 8 bases. This CDR3 has 14 amino acids. The germline V gene encodes CDR1 MGHRA and CDR2 YSYEKL. In DNA form, the CDR3 reads TGCGCCAGCAGCCCCGGACAGAGCACAGATACGCAGTATTTT. Residues: CASSPGQSTDTQYF.

The rearrangement joins TRBV19 to TRBJ1-2; 7 bases align to TRBD1. The J segment lost 8 bases and the V segment lost 5 bases, leaving 14 bases of the junction unmatched. The CDR3 has 15 residues. Germline CDR1 reads LNHDA; CDR2 reads SQIVND (reference sequence). This CDR3 is CASSPRDRPLGGYTF. CDR3 nucleotides: TGTGCCAGTAGTCCTCGGGACAGACCCCTGGGAGGCTACACCTTC. The complete variable domain, with remaining parts taken from reference TRBV19 and TRBJ1-2, reads DGGITQSPKYLFRKEGQNVTLSCEQNLNHDAMYWYRQDPGQGLRLIYYSQIVNDFQKGDIAEGYSVSREKKESFPLTVTSAQKNPTAFYLCASSPRDRPLGGYTFGSGTRLTVV.

The chain uses TRBV5-1 and TRBJ1-1; weak D call: TRBD1 (5 bases). Trimming shortened V by 0 bases and J by 0 bases, and 9 bases separated the two germline ends. This CDR3 spans 15 amino acids. Germline V gives CDR1 SGHRS, CDR2 YFSETQ. CDR3 in DNA: TGCGCCAGCAGCTTGGTCGCAGGGCTGAACACTGAAGCTTTCTTT. It specifies CASSLVAGLNTEAFF.

This chain connects TRBV2 to TRBJ2-7, with D tentatively TRBD1 (6 bases). The CDR3 has 13 residues. CDR1 and CDR2 from the germline V gene are SNHLY and FYNNEI. Trimming removed 4 bases from V and 6 bases from J, with 13 bases in between. Here the CDR3 DNA reads TGTGCCAGCAGTGCAGGGGCCCGCCTCGAGCAGTACTTC. This translates into CASSAGARLEQYF.

This sequence joins TRBV30 and TRBJ1-6, with no clear D. The CDR3 has 11 amino acids. Germline assignment: CDR1 GTSNPN and CDR2 SVGIG (reference sequence). Trimming removed 0 bases at V and 12 bases at J, with 6 bases between. Here the CDR3 DNA reads TGTGCCTGGAGTGTCGGAGGACCCCTCCACTTT. Protein: CAWSVGGPLHF.

Concerning this clone itself: This specimen includes other DNA sequences encoding the same CDR3. This chain joins TRBV7-2 and TRBJ1-2, with D hard to call. Germline loops: CDR1 SGHTA, CDR2 FQGNSA. V lost 0 bases, J lost 4 bases, and 3 bases lay in between. The CDR3 length is 12 residues. The CDR3 spells CASSLAGYGYTF. The CDR3 DNA reads TGTGCCAGCAGCTTAGCGGGCTATGGCTACACCTTC.

The chain is built from TRBV29-1 and TRBJ1-2; 10 bases line up with TRBD1. This CDR3 region has 15 residues. Germline values: CDR1 SQVTM, CDR2 ANQGSEA. V gave up 2 bases and J gave up 2 bases; unmatched junction bases: 5. The CDR3 DNA reads TGCAGCGTTGAACCCCGGGACAGGGGAAACTATGGCTACACCTTC. Protein product: CSVEPRDRGNYGYTF.

This rearrangement joins TRBV10-3 to TRBJ2-5, with D unresolved. V lost 3 bases and J lost 1, with 18 bases in between. Germline V lookup: CDR1 ENHRY, CDR2 SYGVKD. This CDR3 contains 17 residues. As DNA, the CDR3 is TGTGCCATCAGTGACTTCAAGGGTGCTGAGGTCCAAGAGACCCAGTACTTC. It specifies CAISDFKGAEVQETQYF.

The rearrangement links TRBV5-1 to TRBJ2-2; 9 bases line up with TRBD1. This CDR3 contains 14 residues. Unmatched junction bases numbered 7, after V lost 7 bases and J lost 6 bases. Per germline, CDR1 SGHRS and CDR2 YFSETQ. CDR3 nucleotides: TGCGCCAGCTCGGGACAGGGTCTATCCGGGGAGCTGTTTTTT. It codes for CASSGQGLSGELFF.

This clone showed up just a few times. The gene calls are TRBV29-1 and TRBJ1-1; D not resolved. The CDR3 covers 14 residues. The germline V and J ends were trimmed by 7 bases and 1 base, with 16 bases remaining between them. The V gene's germline CDR1 is SQVTM and CDR2 ANQGSEA. The CDR3 DNA reads TGCAGCGCGGCGGGGAGGGCAGGGAACACTGAAGCTTTCTTT. This encodes CSAAGRAGNTEAFF.

This chain uses TRBV9 with TRBJ2-3, with D possibly TRBD2 on 6 matching bases. Germline assignment: CDR1 SGDLS and CDR2 YYNGEE. The V gene lost 6 bases and the J gene lost 2 bases, with 10 bases spanning the gap. This CDR3 is built from 13 residues. The CDR3 reads CASNGGPTDTQYF. In DNA, the CDR3 is TGTGCCAGCAACGGGGGACCCACAGATACGCAGTATTTT.

This chain links TRBV5-1 with TRBJ2-3; 7 nucleotides line up with TRBD1. The CDR3 has 15 amino acids. J was trimmed by 2 bases and V by 1 base; bases with no gene match: 4. Per germline, CDR1 SGHRS and CDR2 YFSETQ. Here the CDR3 reads CASSLRTGDTDTQYF. The CDR3 nucleotides are TGCGCCAGCAGCTTGAGGACAGGAGACACAGATACGCAGTATTTT.

The chain couples TRBV7-2 to TRBJ2-3, with TRBD2 identical over 8 bases. The CDR3 length is 17 residues. Germline V lookup: CDR1 SGHTA, CDR2 FQGNSA. The J segment lost 7 bases and the V segment lost 5 bases, leaving 17 bases of the junction unmatched. The CDR3 DNA follows: TGTGCCAGCAGCCCACGGGCCGGGGGGGCCACTTTGAATACGCAGTATTTT. Translation: CASSPRAGGATLNTQYF.

V and J are TRBV21-1 and TRBJ2-7. TRBV21-1 is a listed pseudogene. CDR3 size: 13 residues. CDR3 in amino acids: CASSRGADYEQYF. CDR3 nucleotide sequence: TGTGCCAGCAGCCGAGGGGCAGACTACGAGCAGTACTTC.

This sequence joins TRBV9 and TRBJ2-5; no reliable D call. V lost 3 bases to trimming and J lost 11 bases, with 14 bases between them. Germline values: CDR1 SGDLS, CDR2 YYNGEE. This CDR3 has 12 amino acids. The CDR3 region has the DNA TGTGCCAGCAGCGGGCAACCGGGTCAACAGTACTTC. This translates into CASSGQPGQQYF.